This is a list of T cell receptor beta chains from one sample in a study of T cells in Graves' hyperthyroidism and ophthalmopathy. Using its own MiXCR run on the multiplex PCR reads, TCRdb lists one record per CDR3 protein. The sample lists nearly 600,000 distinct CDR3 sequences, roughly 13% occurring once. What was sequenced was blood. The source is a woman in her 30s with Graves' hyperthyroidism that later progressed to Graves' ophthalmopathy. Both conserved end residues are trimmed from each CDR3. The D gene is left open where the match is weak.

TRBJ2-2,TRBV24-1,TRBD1,ATSDFPGTGNSGAAGELF
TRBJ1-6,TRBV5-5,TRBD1,ASSAPTGSVNSPLH
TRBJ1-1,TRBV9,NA,ASSVAGHGTEAF
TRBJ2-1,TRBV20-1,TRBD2,SARGTSGDNEQF
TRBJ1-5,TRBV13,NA,ASSFNRDQPQH
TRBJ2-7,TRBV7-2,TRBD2,ASSFTSGRRRTYEQY
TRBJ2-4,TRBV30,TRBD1,AWSALLGQGLH
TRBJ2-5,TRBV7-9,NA,ASSFFWTDPQETQY
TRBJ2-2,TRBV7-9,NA,ASSTPQGGNTGELF
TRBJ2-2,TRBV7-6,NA,ASSPNGGDGTGELF
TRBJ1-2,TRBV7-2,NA,ASSRVGGDYGYT
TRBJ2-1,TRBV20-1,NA,SAREKQLSSYNEQF
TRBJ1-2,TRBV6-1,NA,ATQLLRGNPSYGYT
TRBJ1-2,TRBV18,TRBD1,ASSLWTGGHYGYT
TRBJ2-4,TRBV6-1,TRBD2,ASSEVTGGPSGQY
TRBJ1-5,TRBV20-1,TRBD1,SARWTGFNQPQH
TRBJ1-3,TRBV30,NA,AWSQGTWNTIY
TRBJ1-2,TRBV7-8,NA,ASSLDWVGYT
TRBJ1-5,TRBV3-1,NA,ASSKNSQGTQH
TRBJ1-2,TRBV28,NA,ASSLSKGGYT
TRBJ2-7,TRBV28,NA,ASSLASQRDEQY
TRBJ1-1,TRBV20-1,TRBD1,SAARGPVTEAF
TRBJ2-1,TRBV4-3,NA,ASSQRGQWRGAYNEQF
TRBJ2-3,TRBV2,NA,ASSAGGLDTQY
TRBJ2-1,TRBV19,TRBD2,ASSASGTSYNEQF
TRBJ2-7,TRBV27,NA,ASTRLGGHEQY
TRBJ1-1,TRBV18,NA,ASEQGSTEAF
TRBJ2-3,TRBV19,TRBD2,ASSIWAAGLSLSGSTDTQY
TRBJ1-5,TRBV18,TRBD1,ASSPRGTGKADQPQH
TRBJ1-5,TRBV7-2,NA,ASSFSRVEDQPQH
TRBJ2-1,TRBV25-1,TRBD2,ASSGGASGMDYNEQF
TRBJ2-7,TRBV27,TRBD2,ASSSLEGPGLAGGVEQY
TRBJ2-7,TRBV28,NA,ASRVGQARSYEQY
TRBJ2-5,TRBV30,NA,AWNPNGTQY
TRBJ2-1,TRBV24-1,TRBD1,ATSDGGQPRSYNEQF
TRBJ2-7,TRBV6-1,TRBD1,ASRGVWTGPSYEQY
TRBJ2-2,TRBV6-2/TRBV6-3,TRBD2,ASSYPTGLAGENGELF
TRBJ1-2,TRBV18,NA,ASSPPLRRDGYT
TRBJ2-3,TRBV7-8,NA,ASSPRSGAGTDTQY
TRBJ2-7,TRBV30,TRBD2,AWSGPAGGQY
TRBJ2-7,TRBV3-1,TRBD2,ASSQPGGGFYEQY
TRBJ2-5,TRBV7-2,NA,ASKRTTSETQY
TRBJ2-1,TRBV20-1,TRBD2,SALRGGSSYNEQF
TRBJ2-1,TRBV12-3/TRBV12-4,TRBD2,ASSLAGRNEQF
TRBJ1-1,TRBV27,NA,ASSLSPGLEAF
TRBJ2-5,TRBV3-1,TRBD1,ASSHLTGDIPRQETQY
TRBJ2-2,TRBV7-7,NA,ASSTLTVSAGELF
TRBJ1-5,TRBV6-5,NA,ASSYAGVGNQPQH
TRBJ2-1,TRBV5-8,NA,ASSSGTVNTYNEQV